This T cell receptor (beta chain) was sequenced in a study of blood T cell repertoires in COVID-19 (dated by TCRdb to about 2020). Regarding the study in general: The collaborator samples originated in the United States, Italy and Spain and spanned the acute and convalescent phases of COVID-19. Deeply sampled blood TCRbeta repertoires from subjects exposed to, actively infected with, or recovered from COVID-19 were included in the dataset. Where available, HLA class I and class II types were obtained from metadata supplied by the sample provider rather than from assay-based typing. The samples were drawn from two sources: the first 160 participants of the ongoing ImmuneRACE study, and fewer than 1,500 subjects contributed by 6 global collaborators. The prospective study material was composed of cDNA or gDNA derived from T cells, B-cell-depleted T cells, or PBMCs. The repertoires were released in a freely available public database intended as a resource for research on the immune response to SARS-CoV-2. Sample metadata almost always included a de-identified subject ID, COVID-19 status, age in years and sex. Overall study results and their limits: The quantity of clinical and demographic metadata differed by source and by participant and was supplied without curation.

The CDR3 covers 13 residues, taking in both the cysteine and the phenylalanine. The sequence is cut down to CDR3 DNA, 39 bases in frame from base 1. As encoded in the germline V gene, CDR1 is MNHEY while CDR2 is SVGAGI. The germline ends are 13 bases apart after V is trimmed by 9 bases and J by 7 bases. In regard to this clone: The specificity of this receptor is unknown. Per-base qualities were not stored, and no clone one base away is much larger.

TCRbeta CDR3 regions were amplified from genomic DNA using the immunoSEQ Assay, a bias-controlled multiplex PCR. Under the source paper's analysis protocol: The number of nucleated cells in each sample was estimated from the amplification of reference gene primers within the assay. To quantify the absolute abundance of each unique TCRbeta CDR3 rearrangement, sequence reads were collapsed and filtered. For each sample, productive Simpson clonality was calculated as the square root of Simpson's diversity index across productive rearrangements. TCRdb holds this immuneACCESS table with in-frame rearrangements only. Some clones are missing; in checked studies, unresolved V genes explain under half, and the rest has no known cause. Clone size and the V and J calls come from that table; the DNA yielded D and trimming. The sample table records roughly 360,000 clones; around 86% of these occur just once. The ten biggest clones cover 5% to 5.5% of the sample.

In the prospective study, participants were about 18 to 90 years old, resided in approximately 25 geographic areas of the United States, and were enrolled through a virtual design. To assign participants to cohorts, the prospective study relied on clinical history that participants themselves reported in a screening survey and a study questionnaire. Recovered participants in ImmuneRACE Cohort 3 were defined by two consecutive negative NP/OP PCR tests, clearance by a healthcare professional, or resolution of symptoms. Mobile phlebotomists in the prospective study collected whole blood, serum and a nasopharyngeal or oropharyngeal swab from every participant. Prospective study participants could optionally give additional blood draws and questionnaires over an approximately two-month period. Prospective study blood samples were shipped either frozen or at room temperature before DNA extraction.

The receptor comes from a woman in her fifties or sixties who had recovered from COVID-19. Recombination connected TRBV6-5 to TRBJ1-6; no D gene can be assigned with confidence. The sample consisted of PBMCs or T cells enriched from blood (not recorded which). The CDR3 has the sequence CASRGSSNSPLHF. The nucleotides read TGTGCCAGTAGAGGGAGTTCCAATTCACCCCTCCACTTT.